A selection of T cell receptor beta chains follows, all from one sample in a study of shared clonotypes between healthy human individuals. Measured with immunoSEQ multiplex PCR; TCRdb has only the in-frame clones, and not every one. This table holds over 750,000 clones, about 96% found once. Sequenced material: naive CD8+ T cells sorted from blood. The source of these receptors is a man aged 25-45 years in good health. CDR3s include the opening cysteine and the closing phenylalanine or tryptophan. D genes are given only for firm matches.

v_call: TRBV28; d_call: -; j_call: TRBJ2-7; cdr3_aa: CATEGAGGYYEQYF; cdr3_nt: TGTGCCACCGAGGGGGCGGGAGGTTATTACGAGCAGTACTTC
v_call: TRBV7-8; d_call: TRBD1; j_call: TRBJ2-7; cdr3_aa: CASSLGLDRGWGDIYEQYF; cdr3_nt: TGTGCCAGCAGCTTAGGGCTGGACAGGGGATGGGGGGACATCTACGAGCAGTACTTC
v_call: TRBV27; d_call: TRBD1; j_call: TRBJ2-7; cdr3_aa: CASSLSGGSYEQYF; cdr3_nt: TGTGCCAGCAGTTTGTCAGGGGGCTCCTACGAGCAGTACTTC
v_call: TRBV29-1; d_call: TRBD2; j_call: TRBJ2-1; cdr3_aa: CSVASGTGDEQFF; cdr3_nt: TGCAGCGTTGCCAGCGGGACGGGCGATGAGCAGTTCTTC
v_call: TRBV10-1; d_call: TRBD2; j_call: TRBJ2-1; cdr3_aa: CASSEARTSGYNEQFF; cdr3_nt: TGCGCCAGCAGTGAGGCCAGGACTAGCGGCTACAATGAGCAGTTCTTC
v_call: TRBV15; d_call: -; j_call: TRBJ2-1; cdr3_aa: CATSLKGSFYNEQFF; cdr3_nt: TGTGCCACCAGCCTAAAGGGGAGCTTCTACAATGAGCAGTTCTTC
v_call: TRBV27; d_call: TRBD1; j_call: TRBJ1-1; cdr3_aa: CASSLYAGQTNAEAFF; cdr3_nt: TGTGCCAGCAGTTTATACGCGGGACAGACGAACGCTGAAGCTTTCTTT
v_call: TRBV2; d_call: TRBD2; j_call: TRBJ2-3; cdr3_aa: CASSDLVRGRARTDTQYF; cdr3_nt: TGTGCCAGCAGTGATCTGGTTCGCGGGAGGGCCCGAACAGATACGCAGTATTTT
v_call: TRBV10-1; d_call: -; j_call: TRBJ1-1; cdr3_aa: CASSSTNTEAFF; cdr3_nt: TGCGCCAGCAGTAGCACAAACACTGAAGCTTTCTTT
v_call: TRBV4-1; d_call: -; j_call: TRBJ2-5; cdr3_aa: CASSQDDLWETQYF; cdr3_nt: TGCGCCAGCAGCCAAGATGACTTGTGGGAGACCCAGTACTTC
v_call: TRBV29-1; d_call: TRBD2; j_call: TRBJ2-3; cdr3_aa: CSVESQISSGSPDTQYF; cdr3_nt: TGCAGCGTTGAATCCCAGATATCTAGCGGGAGTCCTGATACGCAGTATTTT
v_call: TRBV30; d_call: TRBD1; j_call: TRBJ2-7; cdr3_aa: CAWAGGPGEQYF; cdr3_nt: TGTGCCTGGGCAGGGGGCCCGGGGGAGCAGTACTTC